A single sample is the source of the 18 T cell receptor beta chains below, sequenced in a study of early T cells in non-severe SARS-CoV-2 infection. TCRdb re-derived calls from the 5' RACE reads in MiXCR, one entry per CDR3 protein. The table includes nearly 110,000 distinct CDR3 sequences, 11% detected once. The sample comprised whole blood. The receptors derive from an adult who was a healthcare worker with PCR-confirmed SARS-CoV-2 infection or an uninfected control (not recorded which).

The sample holds many counts of this clonotype. The CDR3 loop is CASSYSGRAHEQFF. The CDR3 nucleotides are TGTGCCAGCAGCTATAGCGGGAGGGCCCATGAGCAGTTCTTC. The gene calls are TRBV5-6 and TRBJ2-1; 11 nucleotides agree with TRBD2. CDR1 and CDR2 from the germline V gene are SGHDT and YYEEEE. The CDR3 totals 14 residues. Trimming removed 3 bases from V and 8 bases from J; junction bases left unmatched: 4.

The sample holds a few counts of this clonotype. The chain has TRBV7-9 and TRBJ1-5, with D perhaps TRBD1 (6 bases). The germline V and J ends were trimmed by 4 bases and 5 bases, with 12 bases remaining between them. CDR3 length: 14 amino acids. Germline V gives CDR1 SEHNR, CDR2 FQNEAQ (reference sequence). CDR3 residues: CASSSGQFYQPQHF. In nucleotides, the CDR3 is TGTGCCAGCAGCTCTGGACAGTTTTATCAGCCCCAGCATTTT.

This clonotype was detected ten times or more. This CDR3 is CASTLTGGANTEAFF. The CDR3 DNA is TGTGCCAGTACACTGACAGGGGGGGCGAACACTGAAGCTTTCTTT. The chain carries TRBV19 and TRBJ1-1, with 9 bases aligning to TRBD1. This CDR3 has 15 residues. V lost 7 bases, J lost 1 base, and 7 bases stayed unmatched. Germline values: CDR1 LNHDA, CDR2 SQIVND (reference sequence).

A note on this clonotype: Just one base apart from a much larger clone, this may be a read error. J is TRBJ1-4 and V is TRBV20-1; TRBD1 aligns across 8 bases. Looked up from germline, CDR1 is DFQATT and CDR2 is SNEGSKA (reference sequence). CDR3 length: 14 amino acids. The CDR3 DNA follows: TGCAGTGCTAGGCAGAGGACAGGGAACGAAAAACTGTATTTT. It codes for CSARQRTGNEKLYF.

V and J are TRBV7-2 and TRBJ2-1; 8 nucleotides line up with TRBD1. The CDR3 has 15 amino acids. CDR1 is SGHTA and CDR2 is FQGNSA in the germline V gene. The V segment lost 0 bases and the J segment 5 bases; nucleotides outside the gene matches: 3. Here the CDR3 reads CASSLAGQANNEQFF. CDR3 DNA: TGTGCCAGCAGCTTAGCGGGACAGGCGAACAATGAGCAGTTCTTC. Looking up the rest from reference TRBV7-2 and TRBJ2-1 gives the full variable domain: GAGVSQSPSNKVTEKGKDVELRCDPISGHTALYWYRQSLGQGLEFLIYFQGNSAPDKSGLPSDRFSAERTGGSVSTLTIQRTQQEDSAVYLCASSLAGQANNEQFFGPGTRLTVL.

This clonotype has only a few counts. The rearrangement joins TRBV7-9 to TRBJ2-7; 14 nucleotides match TRBD2. Germline CDR1 and CDR2: SEHNR and FQNEAQ (reference sequence). The V and J ends lost 5 bases and 5 bases, in that order; junction bases with no gene match: 20. The CDR3 runs 20 residues. This CDR3 reads CASSTPQGPGLAGDEDEQYF. For the CDR3, the DNA is TGTGCCAGCAGCACACCCCAGGGACCGGGACTAGCGGGAGACGAGGACGAGCAGTACTTC. The full variable domain, in which reference TRBV7-9 and TRBJ2-7 provide the parts outside the CDR3, is DTGVSQNPRHKITKRGQNVTFRCDPISEHNRLYWYRQTLGQGPEFLTYFQNEAQLEKSRLLSDRFSAERPKGSFSTLEIQRTEQGDSAMYLCASSTPQGPGLAGDEDEQYFGPGTRLTVT.

This clonotype has just one count. This chain connects TRBV7-2 to TRBJ1-2, with unresolved D. The CDR3 is made up of 12 amino acids. Per germline, CDR1 SGHTA and CDR2 FQGNSA. Trimming pared 5 bases from V and 5 bases from J, leaving 9 bases between. The CDR3 nucleotides are TGTGCCAGCAGCCAAATACAGTATGGCTACACCTTC. This encodes CASSQIQYGYTF. Full variable domain (remainder filled in from reference TRBV7-2 and TRBJ1-2): GAGVSQSPSNKVTEKGKDVELRCDPISGHTALYWYRQSLGQGLEFLIYFQGNSAPDKSGLPSDRFSAERTGGSVSTLTIQRTQQEDSAVYLCASSQIQYGYTFGSGTRLTVV.

The V call is TRBV5-6, the J call TRBJ2-1, with D perhaps matching TRBD2 (5 bases). This CDR3 is 15 amino acids long. V was cut by 1 base and J by 0 bases, with 8 bases left in between. CDR1 is SGHDT, CDR2 YYEEEE, per germline. The chain's CDR3 is CASSLIGSSYNEQFF. CDR3 nucleotide sequence: TGTGCCAGCAGCTTGATAGGGAGCTCCTACAATGAGCAGTTCTTC.

This clonotype has more than one count but fewer than ten. In DNA form, the CDR3 reads TGCGCCAGCGGCGACAGGGTGGTTTTAAATGAGCAGTTCTTC. The encoded protein is CASGDRVVLNEQFF. The V and J genes are TRBV23-1 and TRBJ2-1; 7 bases are shared with TRBD1. TRBV23-1 is labeled an ORF, and its function is uncertain. Trimming at V came to 8 bases and at J to 7 bases, leaving 11 bases not matched to a gene. This CDR3 contains 14 residues.

This clonotype was picked up a small number of times. V and J are TRBV6-6 and TRBJ2-7; 14 positions agree with TRBD2. The germline V gene has CDR1 MNHNY and CDR2 SVGAGI (reference sequence). The CDR3 covers 20 residues. The trim removed 6 bases at V and 3 bases at J, leaving 19 bases unmatched. The CDR3 nucleotides read TGTGCCAGCAGCCGCAGAACCGGGACTAGCGGGAGCGGCGGGAACTACGAGCAGTACTTC. Protein sequence: CASSRRTGTSGSGGNYEQYF.

This clonotype was seen repeatedly, ten times or more. This sequence joins TRBV12-3 or TRBV12-4 and TRBJ2-7; D gene ambiguous. Trimming left V 4 bases short and J 5 bases short, with 21 bases between. The CDR3 spans 16 residues. The CDR3 nucleotides are TGTGCCAGCAGTTCTCCCACGGTCGAATTAGGAGACGAGCAGTACTTC. It yields the protein CASSSPTVELGDEQYF.

This clonotype turned up a few times. The chain combines TRBV12-3 or TRBV12-4 with TRBJ2-7; D unresolved. The CDR3 runs to 11 residues. Trimming left V 8 bases short and J 3 bases short, with 8 bases between. The CDR3 DNA is TGTGCCAGCGGATCGCTCTACGAGCAGTACTTC. Translation: CASGSLYEQYF.

The table lists this clonotype with many counts. V is TRBV5-4 and J is TRBJ1-2; 10 nucleotides line up with TRBD1. The CDR3 has 14 amino acids. V lost 1 base and J lost 4; bases outside the gene matches: 1. Per germline, CDR1 SGHNT and CDR2 YYREEE (reference sequence). CDR3 loop: CASSLRDRGYGYTF. Written as DNA, the CDR3 is TGTGCCAGCAGCTTGAGGGACAGGGGCTATGGCTACACCTTC.

The CDR3 DNA reads TGCAGTGCTAGAGGTTTGGTCACAGTAAGGGGAGACGCGAAGACCCAGTACTTC. Protein sequence: CSARGLVTVRGDAKTQYF. V usage is TRBV20-1 and J usage is TRBJ2-5; D possibly uses TRBD1 or TRBD2 (5 bases each). Germline V CDR1 and CDR2: DFQATT, SNEGSKA (reference sequence). This CDR3 comprises 18 residues. Trimming left V 1 base short and J 6 bases short, with 27 bases between.

The V gene is TRBV6-6, the J gene TRBJ1-6; D uncertain. Per germline, CDR1 MNHNY and CDR2 SVGAGI (reference sequence). Trimming removed 2 bases at V and 10 bases at J, with 9 bases between. The CDR3 extends over 13 amino acids. As DNA, the CDR3 is TGTGCCAGCAGTTACGGGCAGAGATCACCCCTCCACTTT. Its protein is CASSYGQRSPLHF.

This clonotype was detected only once. V usage is TRBV7-2 and J usage is TRBJ2-7; 7 nucleotides agree with TRBD2. The ends lost 3 bases at V and 5 bases at J; junction bases unmatched: 10. Germline-derived CDR1 and CDR2 are SGHTA and FQGNSA. This CDR3 is built from 15 residues. The CDR3 protein is CASSFSGPASHEQYF. The CDR3 DNA sequence: TGTGCCAGCAGCTTTAGCGGGCCCGCCAGCCACGAGCAGTACTTC.

At least ten counts were recorded for this clonotype. The gene calls are TRBV28 and TRBJ1-2; 10 bases agree with TRBD1. Germline V gives CDR1 MDHEN, CDR2 SYDVKM. Trimming took 8 bases from V and 8 from J; bases not matched to a gene: 11. The CDR3 has 14 residues. CDR3 residues: CASGSPGTGEGYTF. The CDR3, as DNA: TGTGCCAGCGGCTCCCCCGGGACAGGGGAGGGCTACACCTTC.

This clonotype appeared a few times. The chain links TRBV7-3 to TRBJ2-2; D ambiguous. The V gene lost 4 bases and the J gene lost 6 bases, with 6 bases spanning the gap. Looked up from germline, CDR1 is SGHTA and CDR2 is FQGTGA. The CDR3 length is 12 residues. The CDR3, as DNA: TGTGCCAGCAGCTCTTCAGCCGGGGAGCTGTTTTTT. Its translation: CASSSSAGELFF.